The next 5 T cell receptor beta chains were all read from a single sample in a study of cytomegalovirus exposure and HLA in healthy donors. Use of 60 Vbeta and 13 Jbeta primers characterized the PCR. Method: immunoSEQ multiplex PCR; TCRdb's copy keeps in-frame clones and lacks some. Here the sample spans approximately 120,000 clones, less than 90% being singletons. Sequences were obtained from PBMCs. The receptors come from a man aged 18 to 29 in good health and CMV-seropositive.

This clone was found once. The J gene is TRBJ2-7, the V gene TRBV21-1; the DNA was not compared with TRBD1, the D call given in the table. TRBV21-1 is labeled a pseudogene. The CDR3 contains 15 residues. For the CDR3, the DNA is TGTGCCAGCAGCAAAGACAGACCGGACAAGCCAGAGCAGTACTTC. Its translation is CASSKDRPDKPEQYF.

The chain joins TRBV28 to TRBJ1-1; 7 positions agree with TRBD1. V was clipped by 6 bases and J by 3 bases; unmatched bases: 10. Germline CDR1 and CDR2: MDHEN and SYDVKM. The CDR3 extends over 15 amino acids. CDR3 region: CASSSRDRRDTEAFF. DNA of the CDR3: TGTGCCAGCAGCTCTCGGGACAGAAGGGACACTGAAGCTTTCTTT.

This clone has only a few counts. The rearrangement joins TRBV4-1 to TRBJ2-1; D gene unclear. This CDR3 spans 14 amino acids. V shed 5 bases and J shed 5 bases, with 13 bases lying between them. CDR1 MGHRA and CDR2 YSYEKL come from the germline V gene. The CDR3 DNA reads TGCGCCAGCAGCACCGACACCGCAAACAATGAGCAGTTCTTC. Its protein is CASSTDTANNEQFF.

The chain combines TRBV6-4 with TRBJ2-2; D may be TRBD1 (5 bases). The CDR3 length is 13 residues. Between the trimmed V and J ends, which lost 4 bases and 2 bases, there was a span of 5 bases. The V gene's germline CDR1 is MRHNA and CDR2 SNTAGT. The CDR3 DNA reads TGTGCCAGCAGTGGGGGCAACACCGGGGAGCTGTTTTTT. Its protein is CASSGGNTGELFF.

This chain uses TRBV15 with TRBJ1-1, with TRBD1 matching 10 bases. The CDR3 is made up of 15 amino acids. V shed 3 bases, J shed 4 bases, and the junction held 5 bases outside the gene matches. Germline CDR1 reads LNHNV; CDR2 reads YYDKDF (reference sequence). CDR3 loop: CATSRTGGGGTEAFF. CDR3 nucleotides: TGTGCCACCAGCAGGACAGGGGGCGGGGGCACTGAAGCTTTCTTT. Using reference TRBV15 and TRBJ1-1 for the parts outside the CDR3, the full variable domain is DAMVIQNPRYQVTQFGKPVTLSCSQTLNHNVMYWYQQKSSQAPKLLFHYYDKDFNNEADTPDNFQSRRPNTSFCFLDIRSPGLGDTAMYLCATSRTGGGGTEAFFGQGTRLTVV.